Described below is a single TCR beta chain sequence and its context. Its antigen remains unknown. Germline CDR1 and CDR2: SGHTA and FQGTGA. This CDR3 is 15 amino acids long. V was trimmed by 0 bases and J by 0 bases, leaving 5 bases between them. Repertoires were generated with immunoSEQ multiplex PCR, while TCRdb's copy carries only in-frame clones and drops some. The sample includes about 100,000 clones, approximately 86% of them seen just once. These data belong to a study of T cell responses to AZD1222 COVID-19 vaccine. Overall study results and limits: Females outnumbered males among donors, who were mostly white British; clonal diversity was possibly underestimated. At 160-218 and 743-854, vaccine-associated CD4 TCRs were dominant, and they spanned spike. All repertoire sampling was performed exclusively after the peak T cell response.

V and J are TRBV7-3 and TRBJ2-2; the D is unclear. The clonotype was recovered from an adult in good health. This specimen was peripheral blood, taken on day 0 of AZD1222 vaccination. The CDR3 sequence is CASSLTGANTGELFF. As DNA, the CDR3 is TGTGCCAGCAGCTTAACTGGGGCGAACACCGGGGAGCTGTTTTTT.